This is a list of T cell receptor beta chains from one sample in a study of cytomegalovirus exposure and HLA in healthy donors. Only in-frame clones appear in the TCRdb table, and some are missing; sequencing was by immunoSEQ multiplex PCR. The sample lists about 130,000 clones, 80% seen once, with 7.5% to 9.5% in the top ten. The sequenced sample was PBMCs. Source of these receptors: a man under 40 in good health and CMV-seropositive. The CDR3 runs from the conserved cysteine through the conserved F or W. A D gene is named only where the DNA matches it firmly. Clone sizes are given selectively: once, few, many, or a class where the clone is expanded.

abundance | j_gene | d_gene | v_gene | CDR3nt | CDR3aa
. | TRBJ1-4 | TRBD1 | TRBV2 | TGTGCCAGAGGGGGGCAGGGGGGAGAAAAACTGTTTTTT | CARGGQGGEKLFF
. | TRBJ1-6 | TRBD1 | TRBV11-2 | TGTGCCAGCAGCTGGGGACAGGGTAGCTCCTATAATTCACCCCTCCACTTT | CASSWGQGSSYNSPLHF
few | TRBJ2-1 | . | TRBV14 | TGTGCCAGCAGGATCGGGACACACAATGAGCAGTTCTTC | CASRIGTHNEQFF
. | TRBJ1-5 | . | TRBV30 | TGTGCCTGGAGTCGGGGGAATATCAATCAGCCCCAGCATTTT | CAWSRGNINQPQHF
. | TRBJ2-7 | . | TRBV6-5 | TGTGCCAGCAGTTACGGACTCGTATCCTACGAGCAGTACTTC | CASSYGLVSYEQYF
once | TRBJ1-2 | . | TRBV7-2 | TGTGCCAGCAGCCCGGAGACAGACCTCTATGGCTACACCTTC | CASSPETDLYGYTF
. | TRBJ2-7 | TRBD1 | TRBV5-5 | TGTGCCAGCAGCTTAGGACAGGTGGAATCCTACGAGCAGTACTTC | CASSLGQVESYEQYF
. | TRBJ2-3 | . | TRBV5-6 | TGTGCCAGCAGCTTGGCGCCGATCGCACAAGATACGCAGTATTTT | CASSLAPIAQDTQYF
. | TRBJ2-3 | . | TRBV21-1 | TGTGCCAGCAGCACTCCGGGACAGGGGAGGACGGGTACAGATACGCAGTATTTT | CASSTPGQGRTGTDTQYF
once | TRBJ2-3 | . | TRBV29-1 | TGCAGCGTTGAAGGGGTAGGAGGCAGGAGCACAGATACGCAGTATTTT | CSVEGVGGRSTDTQYF
. | TRBJ1-2 | TRBD1 | TRBV4-1 | TGCGCCAGCAGCCAGATCGACAGGGACGATGGCTACACCTTC | CASSQIDRDDGYTF
. | TRBJ1-2 | . | TRBV18 | TGTGCCAGCTCCGAGGGTTATGGCTACACCTTC | CASSEGYGYTF
. | TRBJ2-1 | . | TRBV7-6 | TGTGCCAGCAGCTTAGGAGCGGATGAGCAGTTCTTC | CASSLGADEQFF
. | TRBJ2-1 | . | TRBV15 | TGTGCCACCAGCAGAGGAGGGCTTGCTTTCTTC | CATSRGGLAFF
. | TRBJ1-1 | TRBD1 | TRBV19 | TGTGCCAGTAGGAGGACAGGGGAAGCTTTCTTT | CASRRTGEAFF
. | TRBJ2-3 | TRBD2 | TRBV29-1 | TGCAGCGTCCCCCCTACCACTAGCGGGGGGGCCGCGGATACGCAGTATTTT | CSVPPTTSGGAADTQYF
. | TRBJ2-3 | . | TRBV13 | TGTGCCAGCAGCTCCCGACTCTCGACAGGCCCAGATACGCAGTATTTT | CASSSRLSTGPDTQYF
. | TRBJ1-2 | TRBD1 | TRBV29-1 | TGCAGCGTCGCGGACAGGGCCTCTTGGGGCTACACCTTC | CSVADRASWGYTF
. | TRBJ2-7 | TRBD1 | TRBV30 | TGTGCCTGGGACCGGGACAGGACCGACGAGCAGTACTTC | CAWDRDRTDEQYF
. | TRBJ1-2 | . | TRBV10-3 | TGTGCCATCAGTGAGTCCAGGGGTGATGGCTACACCTTC | CAISESRGDGYTF
few | TRBJ2-3 | . | TRBV15 | TGTGCCACCAGCAGCAACAGTTATACGCAGTATTTT | CATSSNSYTQYF
. | TRBJ2-7 | TRBD2 | TRBV27 | TGTGCCAGCAGTTTACGTCTCGGCGGGGGCTACGAGCAGTACTTC | CASSLRLGGGYEQYF
. | TRBJ1-1 | . | TRBV30 | TGTGCCTGGAGTGTTCTGAGCAACACTGAAGCTTTCTTT | CAWSVLSNTEAFF
few | TRBJ1-1 | TRBD1 | TRBV29-1 | TGCAGCGTTCGGCGGGACAGGAACACTGAAGCTTTCTTT | CSVRRDRNTEAFF
. | TRBJ1-1 | . | TRBV27 | TGTGCCAGCAGTAGACGGGGGGCTTTGAACACTGAAGCTTTCTTT | CASSRRGALNTEAFF
once | TRBJ1-5 | . | TRBV2 | TGTGCCAGCAGTGAATCTGTCCGCCAAGGGGATCAGCCCCAGCATTTT | CASSESVRQGDQPQHF
. | TRBJ1-6 | . | TRBV10-3 | TGTGCCATCAGCCTGAGGGGGTTGGGACCCCCAAACAATTCACCCCTCCACTTT | CAISLRGLGPPNNSPLHF
. | TRBJ2-1 | TRBD1 | TRBV6-5 | TGTGCCAGCAGTTACTCGAGGGGACAGGGCCCCCATGAGCAGTTCTTC | CASSYSRGQGPHEQFF
. | TRBJ1-1 | . | TRBV9 | TGTGCCAGCAGCGGTTCATGGAACACTGAAGCTTTCTTT | CASSGSWNTEAFF
. | TRBJ1-6 | . | TRBV19 | TGTGCCAGTAGTTCGACACAGGGAATCGGTTCACCCCTCCACTTT | CASSSTQGIGSPLHF
. | TRBJ1-5 | TRBD1 | TRBV2 | TGTGCCAGCAGCTATCCCGGGACAGGGAGGGAACAGCCCCAGCATTTT | CASSYPGTGREQPQHF
. | TRBJ1-5 | . | TRBV5-6 | TGTGCCAGCAGCTTATCAGGTGATAGCAATCAGCCCCAGCATTTT | CASSLSGDSNQPQHF
few | TRBJ2-2 | . | TRBV7-6 | TGTGCCAGCAGCTTCGCGGGGAACACCGGGGAGCTGTTTTTT | CASSFAGNTGELFF
. | TRBJ1-6 | TRBD1 | TRBV9 | TGTGCCAGCAGCGTAGAGGGGGCGGATAATTCACCCCTCCACTTT | CASSVEGADNSPLHF
. | TRBJ2-1 | TRBD2 | TRBV6-4 | TGTGCCAGCAGTGAATTCCTAGCGGGGGGGCCCAATGAGCAGTTCTTC | CASSEFLAGGPNEQFF
. | TRBJ2-5 | TRBD2 | TRBV19 | TGTGCCAGTAGTATAGGACTAGCTGAAGAGACCCAGTACTTC | CASSIGLAEETQYF
. | TRBJ1-6 | TRBD1 | TRBV28 | TGTGCCAGCATCCGGGACAGGGGGTATAATTCACCCCTCCACTTT | CASIRDRGYNSPLHF
few | TRBJ1-3 | . | TRBV11-2 | TGTGCCAGCAGCTCCGGTGGGGCATACGTGGGAAACACCATATATTTT | CASSSGGAYVGNTIYF
. | TRBJ2-1 | TRBD1 | TRBV18 | TGTGCCAGCTCACTGTACAGGGGAACCTACAATGAGCAGTTCTTC | CASSLYRGTYNEQFF
. | TRBJ2-2 | . | TRBV6-5 | TGTGCCAGCACTTATAGTCTGAACACCGGGGAGCTGTTTTTT | CASTYSLNTGELFF
. | TRBJ1-1 | . | TRBV6-1 | TGTGCCAGCAGTGACCGACAGGCAGAACGAGCTTTCTTT | CASSDRQAERAFF
. | TRBJ2-5 | . | TRBV5-6 | TGTGCAACATTCCGGGGTTTTGCCGAAGAGACCCAGTACTTC | CATFRGFAEETQYF
. | TRBJ2-7 | TRBD1 | TRBV19 | TGTGCCAGTAGTATCGGGACAGGGGGCTACGAGCAGTACTTC | CASSIGTGGYEQYF
few | TRBJ1-1 | . | TRBV9 | TGTGCCAGCAGCGTCGGGTTGGGGAACACTGAAGCTTTCTTT | CASSVGLGNTEAFF
. | TRBJ2-1 | . | TRBV6-5 | TGTGCCAGCAGTTACCTGGGGCAACCCCGGGAGGAGCAGTTCTTC | CASSYLGQPREEQFF